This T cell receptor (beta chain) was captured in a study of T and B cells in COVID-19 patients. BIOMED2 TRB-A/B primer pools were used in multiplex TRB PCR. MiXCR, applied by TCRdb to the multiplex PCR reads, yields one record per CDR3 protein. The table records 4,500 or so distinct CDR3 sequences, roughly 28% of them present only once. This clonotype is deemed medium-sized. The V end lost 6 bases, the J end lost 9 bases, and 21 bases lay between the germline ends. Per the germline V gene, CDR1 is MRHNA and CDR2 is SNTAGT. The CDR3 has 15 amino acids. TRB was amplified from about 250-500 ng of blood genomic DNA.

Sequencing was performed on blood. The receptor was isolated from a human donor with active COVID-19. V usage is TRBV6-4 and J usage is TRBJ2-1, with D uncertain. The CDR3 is CASSVGQNPLSEQFF. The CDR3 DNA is TGTGCCAGCAGCGTGGGCCAAAACCCACTCAGTGAGCAGTTCTTC.